This T cell receptor (beta chain) appears in the sequencing data of a study of Ad26.COV2.S vaccination and SARS-CoV-2 variants. V was clipped by 4 bases and J by 7 bases; unmatched bases: 10. The CDR3 extends over 14 amino acids. Germline CDR1 SGHRS, CDR2 YFSETQ. General study results and limits: Vaccine recipients showed a spike-specific TCR breadth that was higher than in placebo recipients. Placebo recipients and vaccine recipients were similar in non-spike TCR breadth.

The data were produced by immunoSEQ multiplex PCR, yet TCRdb's version contains in-frame clones alone and is incomplete. The sample has fewer than 500,000 clones, around 90% seen once; the top ten hold approximately 4.5%. Turning to this clone: Antigen: not known.

This sample's treatment: some 19 received Ad26.COV2.S at low or high dose, single or two shots; about 5 received placebo; per-sample allocation not given. Samples came from day 63 after the first vaccine or placebo injection. As its vector, the vaccine had Ad26, which expressed Wuhan-strain SARS-CoV-2 spike. Sample: peripheral blood, taken in a trial of Ad26.COV2.S vaccine versus placebo. This chain joins TRBV5-1 and TRBJ1-1; 7 nucleotides align to TRBD1. The TCR was taken from a person aged 18-60 years who received the Ad26.COV2.S COVID-19 vaccine or a placebo. The CDR3 bases are TGCGCCAGCAGCCTCTATACAGGGGTGGGTGAAGCTTTCTTT. Translating gives CASSLYTGVGEAFF.